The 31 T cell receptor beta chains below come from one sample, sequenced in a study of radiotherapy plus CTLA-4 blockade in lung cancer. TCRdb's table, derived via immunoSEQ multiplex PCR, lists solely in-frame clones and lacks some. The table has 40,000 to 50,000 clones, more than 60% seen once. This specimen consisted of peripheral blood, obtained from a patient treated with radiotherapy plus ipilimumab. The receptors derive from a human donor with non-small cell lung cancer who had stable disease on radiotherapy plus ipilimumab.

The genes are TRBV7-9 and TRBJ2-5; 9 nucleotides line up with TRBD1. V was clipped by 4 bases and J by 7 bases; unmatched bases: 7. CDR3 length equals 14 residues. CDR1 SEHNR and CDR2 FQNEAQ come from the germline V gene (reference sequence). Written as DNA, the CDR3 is TGTGCCAGCAGCTACTGGACAGGGGAGGGGACCCAGTACTTC. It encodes CASSYWTGEGTQYF.

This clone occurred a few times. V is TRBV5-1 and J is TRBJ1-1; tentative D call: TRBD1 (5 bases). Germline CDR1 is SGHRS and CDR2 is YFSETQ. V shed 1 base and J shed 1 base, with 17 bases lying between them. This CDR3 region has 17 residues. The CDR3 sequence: CASSLTPAGPTNTEAFF. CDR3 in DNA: TGCGCCAGCAGCTTGACGCCGGCGGGGCCGACGAACACTGAAGCTTTCTTT.

In DNA, the CDR3 is TGTGCCAGCAGCTGGACCGGACAGTCCTACGAGCAGTACTTC. This codes for CASSWTGQSYEQYF. This chain links TRBV7-6 with TRBJ2-7, with D perhaps matching TRBD1 (6 bases). There are 14 residues in the CDR3. Trimming shortened V by 4 bases and J by 1 base, and 11 bases separated the two germline ends. The germline CDR1 and CDR2 sequences are SGHVS and FNYEAQ.

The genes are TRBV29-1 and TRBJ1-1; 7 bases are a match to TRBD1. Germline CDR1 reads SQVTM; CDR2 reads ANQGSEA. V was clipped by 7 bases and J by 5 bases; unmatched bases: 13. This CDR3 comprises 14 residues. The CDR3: CSAEQGFVNTEAFF. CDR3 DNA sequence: TGCAGCGCCGAACAGGGGTTCGTAAATACTGAAGCTTTCTTT.

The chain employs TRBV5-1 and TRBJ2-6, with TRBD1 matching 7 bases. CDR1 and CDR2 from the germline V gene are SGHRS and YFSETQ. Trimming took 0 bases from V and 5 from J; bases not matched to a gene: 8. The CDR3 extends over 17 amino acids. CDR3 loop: CASSLGTGAMRANVLTF. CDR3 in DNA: TGCGCCAGCAGCTTGGGCACAGGGGCAATGAGGGCCAACGTCCTGACTTTC. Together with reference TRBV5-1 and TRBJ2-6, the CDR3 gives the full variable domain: KAGVTQTPRYLIKTRGQQVTLSCSPISGHRSVSWYQQTPGQGLQFLFEYFSETQRNKGNFPGRFSGRQFSNSRSEMNVSTLELGDSALYLCASSLGTGAMRANVLTFGAGSRLTVL.

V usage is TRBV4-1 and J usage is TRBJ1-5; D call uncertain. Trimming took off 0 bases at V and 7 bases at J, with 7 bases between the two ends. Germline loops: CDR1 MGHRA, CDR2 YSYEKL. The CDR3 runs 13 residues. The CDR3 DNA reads TGCGCCAGCAGCCAAGACTCTATCCAGCCCCAGCATTTT. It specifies CASSQDSIQPQHF.

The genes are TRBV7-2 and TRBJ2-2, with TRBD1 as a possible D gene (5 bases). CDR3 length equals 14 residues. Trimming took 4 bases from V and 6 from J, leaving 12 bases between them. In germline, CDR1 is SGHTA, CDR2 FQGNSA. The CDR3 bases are TGTGCCAGCAGCTCATCCAGGGTGGCCGGGGAGCTGTTTTTT. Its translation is CASSSSRVAGELFF.

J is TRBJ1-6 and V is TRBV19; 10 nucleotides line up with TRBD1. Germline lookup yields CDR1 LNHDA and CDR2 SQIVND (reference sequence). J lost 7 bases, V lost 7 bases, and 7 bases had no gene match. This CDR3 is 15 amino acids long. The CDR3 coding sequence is TGTGCCAGTAAAGAACAGGGACAGGGGAATTCACCCCTCCACTTT. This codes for CASKEQGQGNSPLHF.

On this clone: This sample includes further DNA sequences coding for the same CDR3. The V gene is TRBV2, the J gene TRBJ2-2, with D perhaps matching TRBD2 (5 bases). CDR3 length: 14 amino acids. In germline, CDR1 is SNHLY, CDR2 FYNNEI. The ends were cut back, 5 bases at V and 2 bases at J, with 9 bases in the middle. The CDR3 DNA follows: TGTGCCAGCAGTATCCGGGAAAACACCGGGGAGCTGTTTTTT. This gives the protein CASSIRENTGELFF.

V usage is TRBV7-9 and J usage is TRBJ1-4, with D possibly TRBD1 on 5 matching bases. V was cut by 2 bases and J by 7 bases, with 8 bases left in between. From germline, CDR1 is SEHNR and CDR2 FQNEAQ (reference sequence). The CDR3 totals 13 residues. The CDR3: CASSLNTGEKLFF. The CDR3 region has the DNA TGTGCCAGCAGCTTAAACACAGGTGAAAAACTGTTTTTT.

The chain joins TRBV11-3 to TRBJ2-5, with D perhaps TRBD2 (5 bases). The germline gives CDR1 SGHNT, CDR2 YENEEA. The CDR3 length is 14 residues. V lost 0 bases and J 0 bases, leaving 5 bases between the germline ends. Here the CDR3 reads CASSLDGNQETQYF. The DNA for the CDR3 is TGTGCCAGCAGCTTAGACGGGAACCAAGAGACCCAGTACTTC. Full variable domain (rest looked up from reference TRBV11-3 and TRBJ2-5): EAGVVQSPRYKIIEKKQPVAFWCNPISGHNTLYWYLQNLGQGPELLIRYENEEAVDDSQLPKDRFSAERLKGVDSTLKIQPAELGDSAVYLCASSLDGNQETQYFGPGTRLLVL.

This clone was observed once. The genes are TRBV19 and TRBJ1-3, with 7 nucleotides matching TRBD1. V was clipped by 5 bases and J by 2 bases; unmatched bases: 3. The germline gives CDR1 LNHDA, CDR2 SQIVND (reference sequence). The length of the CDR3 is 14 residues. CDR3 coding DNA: TGTGCCAGTAGTCCGACAGGGACTGGAAACACCATATATTTT. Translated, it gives CASSPTGTGNTIYF.

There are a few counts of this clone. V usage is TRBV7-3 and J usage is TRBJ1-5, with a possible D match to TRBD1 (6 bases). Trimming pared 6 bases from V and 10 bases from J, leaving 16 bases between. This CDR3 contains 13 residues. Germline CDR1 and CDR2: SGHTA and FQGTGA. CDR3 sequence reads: CASSLDEQGPQHF. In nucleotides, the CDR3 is TGTGCCAGCAGTTTAGACGAACAGGGACCCCAGCATTTT.

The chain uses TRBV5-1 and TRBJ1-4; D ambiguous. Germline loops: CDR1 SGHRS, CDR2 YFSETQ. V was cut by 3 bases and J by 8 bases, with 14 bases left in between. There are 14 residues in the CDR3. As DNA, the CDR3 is TGCGCCAGCAGCTCCCGGACCTGGAGGGAAAAACTGTTTTTT. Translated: CASSSRTWREKLFF.

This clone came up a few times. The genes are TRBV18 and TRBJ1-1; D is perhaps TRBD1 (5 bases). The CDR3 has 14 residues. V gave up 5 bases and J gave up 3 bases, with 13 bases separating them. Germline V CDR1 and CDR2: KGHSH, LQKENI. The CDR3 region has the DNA TGTGCCAGCTCAATGACCCGGGGGGACACTGAAGCTTTCTTT. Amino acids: CASSMTRGDTEAFF.

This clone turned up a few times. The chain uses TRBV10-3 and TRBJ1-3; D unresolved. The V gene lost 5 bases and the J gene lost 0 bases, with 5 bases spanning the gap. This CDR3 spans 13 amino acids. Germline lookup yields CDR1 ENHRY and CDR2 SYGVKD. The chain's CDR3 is CAISPNSGNTIYF. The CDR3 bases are TGTGCCATCAGTCCAAACTCTGGAAACACCATATATTTT.

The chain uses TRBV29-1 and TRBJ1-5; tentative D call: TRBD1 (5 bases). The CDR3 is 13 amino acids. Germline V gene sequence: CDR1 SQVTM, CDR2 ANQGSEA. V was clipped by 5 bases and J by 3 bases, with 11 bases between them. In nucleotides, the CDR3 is TGCAGCGTTCGCGGGACGGACAATCAGCCCCAGCATTTT. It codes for CSVRGTDNQPQHF.

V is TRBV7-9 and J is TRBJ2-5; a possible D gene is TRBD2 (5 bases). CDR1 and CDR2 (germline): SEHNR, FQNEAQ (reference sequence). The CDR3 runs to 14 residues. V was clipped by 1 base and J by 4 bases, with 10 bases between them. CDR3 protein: CASSLDSLAETQYF. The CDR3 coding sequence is TGTGCCAGCAGCTTAGACTCCCTAGCAGAGACCCAGTACTTC.

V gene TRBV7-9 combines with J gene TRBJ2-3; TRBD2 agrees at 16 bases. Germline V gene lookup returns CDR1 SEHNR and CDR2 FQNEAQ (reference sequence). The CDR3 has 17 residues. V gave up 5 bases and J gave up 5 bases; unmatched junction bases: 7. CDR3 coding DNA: TGTGCCAGCAGCCTGGGACTAGCGGGGGGGCGACAAGATACGCAGTATTTT. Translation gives CASSLGLAGGRQDTQYF.

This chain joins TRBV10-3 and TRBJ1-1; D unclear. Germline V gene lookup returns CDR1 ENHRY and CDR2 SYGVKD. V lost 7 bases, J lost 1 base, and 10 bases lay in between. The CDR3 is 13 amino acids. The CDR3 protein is CAITREGNTEAFF. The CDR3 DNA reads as TGTGCCATCACAAGGGAGGGGAACACTGAAGCTTTCTTT.

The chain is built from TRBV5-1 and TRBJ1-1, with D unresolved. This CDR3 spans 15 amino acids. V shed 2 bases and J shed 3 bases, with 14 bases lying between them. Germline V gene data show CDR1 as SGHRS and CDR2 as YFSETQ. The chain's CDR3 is CASSFTAGSDTEAFF. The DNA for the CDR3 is TGCGCCAGCAGCTTTACAGCGGGGTCTGACACTGAAGCTTTCTTT.

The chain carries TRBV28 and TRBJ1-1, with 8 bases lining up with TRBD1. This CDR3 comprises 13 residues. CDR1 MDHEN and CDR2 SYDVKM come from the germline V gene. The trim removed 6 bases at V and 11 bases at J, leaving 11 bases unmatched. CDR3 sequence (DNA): TGTGCCAGCAGACCGACAGGGGAATATGAGGCTTTCTTT. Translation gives CASRPTGEYEAFF.

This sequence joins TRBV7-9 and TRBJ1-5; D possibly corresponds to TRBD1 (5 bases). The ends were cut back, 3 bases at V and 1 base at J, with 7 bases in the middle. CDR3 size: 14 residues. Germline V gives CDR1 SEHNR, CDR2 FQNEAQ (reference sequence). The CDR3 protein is CASSFRGSNQPQHF. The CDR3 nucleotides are TGTGCCAGCAGCTTTCGGGGGAGCAATCAGCCCCAGCATTTT.

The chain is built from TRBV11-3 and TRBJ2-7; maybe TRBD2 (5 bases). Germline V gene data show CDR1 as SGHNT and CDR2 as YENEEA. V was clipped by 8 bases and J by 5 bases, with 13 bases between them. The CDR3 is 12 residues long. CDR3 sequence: CASGGSAHEQYF. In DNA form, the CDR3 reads TGTGCCAGCGGCGGGTCCGCCCACGAGCAGTACTTC.

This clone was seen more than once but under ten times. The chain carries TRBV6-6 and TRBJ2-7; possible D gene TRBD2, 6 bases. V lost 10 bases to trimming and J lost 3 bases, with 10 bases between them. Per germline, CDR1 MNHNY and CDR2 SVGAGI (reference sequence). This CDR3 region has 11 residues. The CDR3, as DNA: TGTGCCACCGACGGGGGCTACGAGCAGTACTTC. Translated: CATDGGYEQYF.

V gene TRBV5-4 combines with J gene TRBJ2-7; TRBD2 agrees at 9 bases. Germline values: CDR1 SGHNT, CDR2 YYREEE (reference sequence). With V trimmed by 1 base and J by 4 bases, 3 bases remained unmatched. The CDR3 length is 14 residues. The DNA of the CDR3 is TGTGCCAGCAGCTTGAGACTAGCGGAATACGAGCAGTACTTC. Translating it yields CASSLRLAEYEQYF.

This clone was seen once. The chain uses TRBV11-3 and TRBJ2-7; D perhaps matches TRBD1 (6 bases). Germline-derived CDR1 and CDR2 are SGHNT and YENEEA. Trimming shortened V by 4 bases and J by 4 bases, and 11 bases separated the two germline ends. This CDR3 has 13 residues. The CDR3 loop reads CASSSLQGYEQYF. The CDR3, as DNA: TGTGCCAGCAGCTCCCTCCAGGGGTACGAGCAGTACTTC. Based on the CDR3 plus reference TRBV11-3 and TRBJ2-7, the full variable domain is EAGVVQSPRYKIIEKKQPVAFWCNPISGHNTLYWYLQNLGQGPELLIRYENEEAVDDSQLPKDRFSAERLKGVDSTLKIQPAELGDSAVYLCASSSLQGYEQYFGPGTRLTVT.

The CDR3 is CASSNRQVITGNTIYF. The CDR3 DNA follows: TGTGCCAGCAGCAACCGACAGGTTATCACTGGAAACACCATATATTTT. The chain uses TRBV11-2 and TRBJ1-3; the D gene is possibly TRBD1 (6 bases). Looked up from germline, CDR1 is SGHAT and CDR2 is FQNNGV. The V and J ends lost 5 bases and 2 bases respectively, with 16 bases between them. The CDR3 runs 16 residues.

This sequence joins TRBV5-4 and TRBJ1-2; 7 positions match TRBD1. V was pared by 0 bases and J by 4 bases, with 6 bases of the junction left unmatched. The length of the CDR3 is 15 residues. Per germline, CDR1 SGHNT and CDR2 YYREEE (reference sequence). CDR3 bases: TGTGCCAGCAGCTTGGTCCAGGGGGTCGGCTATGGCTACACCTTC. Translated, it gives CASSLVQGVGYGYTF.

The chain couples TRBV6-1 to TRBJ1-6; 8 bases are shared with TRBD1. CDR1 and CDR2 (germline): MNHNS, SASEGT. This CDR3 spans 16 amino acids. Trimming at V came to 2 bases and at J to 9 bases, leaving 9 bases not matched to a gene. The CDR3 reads CASSEMRQGMGSPLHF. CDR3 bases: TGTGCCAGCAGTGAAATGAGACAGGGGATGGGTTCACCCCTCCACTTT.

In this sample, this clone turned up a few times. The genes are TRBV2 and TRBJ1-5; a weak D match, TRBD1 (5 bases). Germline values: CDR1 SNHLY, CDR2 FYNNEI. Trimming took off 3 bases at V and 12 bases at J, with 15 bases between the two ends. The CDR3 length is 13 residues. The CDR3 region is CASSDGLGGGQHF. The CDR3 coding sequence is TGTGCCAGCAGTGATGGGCTGGGGGGGGGCCAGCATTTT. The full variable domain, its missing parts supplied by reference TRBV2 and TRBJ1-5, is EPEVTQTPSHQVTQMGQEVILRCVPISNHLYFYWYRQILGQKVEFLVSFYNNEISEKSEIFDDQFSVERPDGSNFTLKIRSTKLEDSAMYFCASSDGLGGGQHFGDGTRLSIL.